These T cell receptor beta chains were read from a single sample in a study of cytomegalovirus exposure and HLA in healthy donors. Profiling relied on immunoSEQ multiplex PCR, and the TCRdb table lists in-frame clones only, not all of them. The data contain around 52,000 clones, approximately 80% of them singletons. The sample consisted of PBMCs. The receptors originated from a middle-aged man in good health and CMV-seronegative. Both conserved end residues are part of each CDR3. A D gene is named only where the DNA matches it firmly. The listing skips clone size in some rows; elsewhere it reads once, few, many or a size class.

CDR3: CTWSVGGGTDTQYF; DNA: TGTACCTGGAGTGTCGGAGGGGGCACAGATACGCAGTATTTT; D: -; J: TRBJ2-3; V: TRBV30; size: -
CDR3: CASSSSGKPGEKLFF; DNA: TGTGCCAGCAGCTCCTCGGGTAAACCGGGGGAAAAACTGTTTTTT; D: -; J: TRBJ1-4; V: TRBV7-2; size: few
CDR3: CASSSRQENNEQFF; DNA: TGTGCCAGCTCATCCCGACAGGAGAACAATGAGCAGTTCTTC; D: -; J: TRBJ2-1; V: TRBV18; size: -
CDR3: CASSYTGNTEAFF; DNA: TGTGCCAGCTCCTACACAGGAAACACTGAAGCTTTCTTT; D: -; J: TRBJ1-1; V: TRBV27; size: -
CDR3: CASSQDLGTGVGGYTF; DNA: TGCGCCAGCAGCCAAGATTTAGGGACAGGGGTGGGTGGCTACACCTTC; D: TRBD1; J: TRBJ1-2; V: TRBV4-3; size: -
CDR3: CASSTRARGPPAEAFF; DNA: TGTGCCAGTAGTACCCGGGCCCGGGGTCCCCCGGCTGAAGCTTTCTTT; D: -; J: TRBJ1-1; V: TRBV19; size: -
CDR3: CASSLYILPTGKFSGAFF; DNA: TGTGCCAGCAGTTTATACATACTCCCGACAGGGAAATTCTCTGGAGCTTTCTTT; D: TRBD1; J: TRBJ1-1; V: TRBV28; size: -
CDR3: CAISTDTGTYEQYF; DNA: TGTGCCATCAGTACGGACACCGGAACATACGAGCAGTACTTC; D: -; J: TRBJ2-7; V: TRBV10-3; size: -
CDR3: CASSLDGIRSGANVLTF; DNA: TGTGCCAGCAGTTTAGACGGGATTCGCTCTGGGGCCAACGTCCTGACTTTC; D: -; J: TRBJ2-6; V: TRBV27; size: once
CDR3: CASSERFETYNSPLHF; DNA: TGTGCCAGCAGTGAGAGGTTTGAGACCTATAATTCACCCCTCCACTTT; D: -; J: TRBJ1-6; V: TRBV6-1; size: once